A single sample gave rise to the 14 T cell receptor beta chains below, sequenced in a study of blood T cell repertoires in COVID-19 (dated by TCRdb to the early 2020s). Libraries were constructed by the immunoSEQ multiplex PCR assay. The clones in this table, taken by TCRdb from immuneACCESS, are in-frame only. Not every clone is retained; where verified, under half of the shortfall comes from an unresolved V gene, and the cause of the rest is unknown. Counted in this sample were 85,000 to 130,000 clones; 71% of them appeared once. The ten most abundant clones make up 0.8% to 1% of the sample. Sequencing was carried out using peripheral blood. The receptors come from a human donor with acute or convalescent COVID-19. The donor label of this sample is uncertain.

Only a few counts were recorded for this clone. This chain joins TRBV3-1 (or the pseudogene TRBV3-2) and TRBJ1-4; D is possibly TRBD1 (6 bases). The CDR3 length is 14 residues. V gave up 4 bases and J gave up 3 bases, with 9 bases separating them. Germline values: CDR1 LGHDT, CDR2 YNNKEL (reference sequence). The CDR3 DNA reads as TGTGCCAGCAGCCTCAGGACAGCTAATGAAAAACTGTTTTTT. Translated, it gives CASSLRTANEKLFF.

This rearrangement joins TRBV6-1 to TRBJ2-5, with 9 bases identical to TRBD2. Losses at the gene ends were 3 bases for V and 5 bases for J; bases not matched to a gene: 1. Germline values: CDR1 MNHNS, CDR2 SASEGT. CDR3 length: 13 residues. The CDR3 reads CASSEREGETQYF. The CDR3 DNA reads TGTGCCAGCAGTGAGCGGGAGGGGGAGACCCAGTACTTC.

This clone showed up just once. V usage is TRBV6-5 and J usage is TRBJ1-4; the match to TRBD1 covers 7 bases. CDR1 and CDR2 (germline): MNHEY, SVGAGI. V was pared by 6 bases and J by 5 bases, with 9 bases of the junction left unmatched. This CDR3 contains 15 residues. This CDR3 reads CASSRRQGTNEKLFF. The CDR3 region has the DNA TGTGCCAGCAGCCGGAGACAGGGCACGAATGAAAAACTGTTTTTT.

This clone was seen only once. J is TRBJ1-3 and V is TRBV7-8; possible D gene TRBD1, 5 bases. CDR1 SGHVS and CDR2 FQNEAQ come from the germline V gene. The length of the CDR3 is 16 residues. The V end was cut by 1 base, the J end by 0 bases, with 10 bases between. CDR3: CASSLVDSFSGNTIYF. DNA of the CDR3: TGTGCCAGCAGCTTAGTTGACAGTTTCTCTGGAAACACCATATATTTT.

This clone was observed a handful of times. The chain combines TRBV13 with TRBJ1-1; D is uncertain. Deletions cut 3 bases from V and 5 bases from J, with 13 bases between. This CDR3 has 14 amino acids. Germline CDR1 reads PRHDT; CDR2 reads FYEKMQ (reference sequence). CDR3 amino acids: CASSFYGERTEAFF. CDR3 coding DNA: TGTGCCAGCAGCTTTTACGGGGAGAGGACTGAAGCTTTCTTT. The whole variable domain, filled in from reference TRBV13 and TRBJ1-1, reads AAGVIQSPRHLIKEKRETATLKCYPIPRHDTVYWYQQGPGQDPQFLISFYEKMQSDKGSIPDRFSAQQFSDYHSELNMSSLELGDSALYFCASSFYGERTEAFFGQGTRLTVV.

This clone was seen repeatedly, ten times or more. The CDR3 bases are TGTGCCAGCAGCCAAGGGGGGCCTAGGGGAGAGCAGTACTTC. Protein: CASSQGGPRGEQYF. The rearrangement links TRBV4-2 to TRBJ2-7, with D possibly being TRBD1 (6 bases). The V end lost 1 base, the J end lost 7 bases, and 14 bases lay between the germline ends. The CDR3 contains 14 residues. In germline, CDR1 is LGHNA, CDR2 YNFKEQ.

This chain links TRBV30 with TRBJ1-2; a weak D match, TRBD1 (6 bases). The V end lost 3 bases, the J end lost 3 bases, and 11 bases lay between the germline ends. CDR3 length equals 13 residues. Looked up from germline, CDR1 is GTSNPN and CDR2 is SVGIG (reference sequence). Here the CDR3 reads CAWRDREYYGYTF. Written as DNA, the CDR3 is TGTGCCTGGAGGGACAGAGAATACTATGGCTACACCTTC.

The J gene is TRBJ1-4, the V gene TRBV7-9; D ambiguous. The germline V gene has CDR1 SEHNR and CDR2 FQNEAQ (reference sequence). This CDR3 comprises 16 residues. Trimming stripped 3 bases from V and 7 bases from J, with 18 bases between. The CDR3 DNA reads TGTGCCAGCAGCTTCGCCGGAGGGAGTCTTGGTGAAAAACTGTTTTTT. Protein: CASSFAGGSLGEKLFF.

V usage is TRBV2 and J usage is TRBJ2-2, with 8 positions matching TRBD1. The V gene end was trimmed by 11 bases and the J gene end by 1 base; junction bases not matched to a gene: 6. The CDR3 contains 14 residues. Per germline, CDR1 SNHLY and CDR2 FYNNEI. Here the CDR3 reads CAQGGTGNTGELFF. The CDR3 DNA reads TGTGCCCAAGGAGGGACAGGGAACACCGGGGAGCTGTTTTTT. Complete variable domain (other parts from reference TRBV2 and TRBJ2-2): EPEVTQTPSHQVTQMGQEVILRCVPISNHLYFYWYRQILGQKVEFLVSFYNNEISEKSEIFDDQFSVERPDGSNFTLKIRSTKLEDSAMYFCAQGGTGNTGELFFGEGSRLTVL.

The rearrangement uses TRBV28 and TRBJ2-2; 7 nucleotides match TRBD2. The CDR3 extends over 15 amino acids. The V and J ends lost 5 bases and 7 bases, in that order; junction bases with no gene match: 10. Looked up from germline, CDR1 is MDHEN and CDR2 is SYDVKM. Written as DNA, the CDR3 is TGTGCCAGCAGTCCAGCGACTAGCTACGGCGGGGAGCTGTTTTTT. Encoded protein: CASSPATSYGGELFF.

The rearrangement uses TRBV28 and TRBJ1-6, with 9 nucleotides matching TRBD1. CDR1 MDHEN and CDR2 SYDVKM come from the germline V gene. The CDR3 is made up of 15 amino acids. Trimming removed 8 bases from V and 10 bases from J; junction bases left unmatched: 12. The CDR3 DNA follows: TGTGCCAGCTGCGCATCCGGGACAGGGACCTCACCCCTCCACTTT. It yields the protein CASCASGTGTSPLHF.

The chain combines TRBV12-5 with TRBJ2-7; 11 nucleotides match TRBD1. Germline CDR1 LGHNT, CDR2 FRNRAP. Trimming cost V 6 bases and J 7 bases; bases outside gene matches: 8. This CDR3 spans 14 amino acids. The CDR3 DNA follows: TGTGCTAGTGGGCCCGGACAGGGGGCTCAAGAGCAGTACTTC. Protein: CASGPGQGAQEQYF. Full variable domain (remainder filled in from reference TRBV12-5 and TRBJ2-7): DARVTQTPRHKVTEMGQEVTMRCQPILGHNTVFWYRQTMMQGLELLAYFRNRAPLDDSGMPKDRFSAEMPDATLATLKIQPSEPRDSAVYFCASGPGQGAQEQYFGPGTRLTVT.

The V and J genes are TRBV4-1 and TRBJ1-2, with D maybe TRBD1 (6 bases). V dropped 1 base and J dropped 5 bases, with 14 bases sitting between them. Germline V lookup: CDR1 MGHRA, CDR2 YSYEKL. The CDR3 consists of 15 residues. The DNA of the CDR3 is TGCGCCAGCAGCCAAGCCTACAGGGTTTTGTATGGCTACACCTTC. This sequence encodes CASSQAYRVLYGYTF.

The genes are TRBV5-8 and TRBJ1-2, with 8 positions matching TRBD1. CDR1 is SGHTS, CDR2 YDEGEE, per germline. Trimming at V came to 3 bases and at J to 5 bases, leaving 6 bases not matched to a gene. This CDR3 region has 14 residues. DNA for the CDR3: TGTGCCAGCAGCTGGGGGACAGGACGGTATGGCTACACCTTC. Residues: CASSWGTGRYGYTF.